Here is one T cell receptor (beta chain) with its context. This specimen belongs to a study of patients and donors after allogeneic stem cell transplantation. TCRdb reprocessed the RT-PCR reads via MiXCR and lists one record per CDR3 protein. This table has 800,000 to 1,000,000 distinct CDR3 sequences, over 15% appearing once. The trim removed 5 bases at V and 7 bases at J, leaving 17 bases unmatched. Germline values: CDR1 SEHNR, CDR2 FQNEAQ (reference sequence). The CDR3 length is 16 residues. This rearrangement joins TRBV7-9 to TRBJ2-7, with 7 bases aligning to TRBD1. The sequenced sample consisted of blood, either unsorted or a sorted T cell fraction (not recorded which). This receptor was taken from a human donor who was either an allogeneic HSCT recipient or a stem cell or donor lymphocyte infusion donor (not recorded which). It is not recorded whose cells these are; they may come from a transplant donor. CDR3 in DNA: TGTGCCAGCAGCCCGTTCCGGGATACAGGGGTGGGGGAGCAGTACTTC. Translating it yields CASSPFRDTGVGEQYF.